This T cell receptor beta chain was sequenced during a study of cytomegalovirus exposure and HLA in healthy donors. CDR3 length: 16 amino acids. V trimming: 1 base; J trimming: 5 bases; junction bases outside the gene matches: 2. The V gene's germline CDR1 is LNHDA and CDR2 SQIVND (reference sequence). Primers included in the PCR were 60 Vbeta and 13 Jbeta primers. Only in-frame clones appear in the TCRdb table, and some are missing; sequencing was by immunoSEQ multiplex PCR. The sample includes 190,000 or so clones, 80% seen only once; the top ten take roughly 0.65%. Sequences were obtained from PBMCs. The receptor comes from a boy between 10 and 17 years old in good health and CMV-seronegative. The J gene is TRBJ2-2, the V gene TRBV19; 12 nucleotides match TRBD2. CDR3 sequence reads: CASSIVTSGRTGELFF. The CDR3 DNA is TGTGCCAGTAGTATAGTCACTAGCGGGAGGACCGGGGAGCTGTTTTTT.